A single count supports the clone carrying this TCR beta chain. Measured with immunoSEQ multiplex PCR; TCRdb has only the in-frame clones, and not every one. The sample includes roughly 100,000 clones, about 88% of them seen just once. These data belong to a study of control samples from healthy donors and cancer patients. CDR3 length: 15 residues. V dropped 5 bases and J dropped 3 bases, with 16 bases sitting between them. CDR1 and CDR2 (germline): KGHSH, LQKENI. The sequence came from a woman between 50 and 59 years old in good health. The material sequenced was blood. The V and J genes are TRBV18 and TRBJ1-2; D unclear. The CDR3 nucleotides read TGTGCCAGCTCATCTAAGCTCTCGGGCGACTATGGCTACACCTTC. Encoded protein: CASSSKLSGDYGYTF.